These T cell receptor beta chains were read from a single sample in a study of tumor-infiltrating lymphocytes in primary liver carcinoma. MiXCR was run by TCRdb on the multiplex PCR reads, yielding one entry per CDR3 protein. Altogether 100,000 to 150,000 distinct CDR3 sequences are present, 50% to 80% being singletons, with the ten largest covering 8.4%. The sequencing sample was made of liver tumor tissue from sampling region 3. These receptor sequences come from a woman aged 55-70 years with primary liver carcinoma and hepatitis B virus infection. Each CDR3 is given with its conserved first and last residue. The order of the fields is clone size, D gene, V gene, J gene, CDR3 DNA, CDR3 protein. A D gene is named only where the DNA matches it firmly. For some rows the clone size is stated as once, few or many, or as a class when expanded; others skip it.

>-|TRBD2|TRBV6-5|TRBJ2-2
TGTACCAGCACCCCAGTAACTAGCGGGAGTCTCCGCGTCACCGGGGAGTTGTTTTTT
CTSTPVTSGSLRVTGELFF
>-|-|TRBV11-1|TRBJ1-2
TGTGCCGGCAGCTTAGGGGCCTCGGTCTATGACTACACCTTC
CAGSLGASVYDYTF
>many|-|TRBV2|TRBJ2-3
TGTGCCAGCAGAAATACCCGCACAGATACGCAGTATTTT
CASRNTRTDTQYF
>-|-|TRBV2|TRBJ2-1
TGTGCCAGCAAATTAGTGGGTCAGTCGTTTGAGCAGTTCTTC
CASKLVGQSFEQFF
>-|TRBD2|TRBV5-1|TRBJ2-3
TGCGCCAGCAGCTTGGAAGGGGCGACTAGCGGGAGGTCCACAGATACGCAGTATTTT
CASSLEGATSGRSTDTQYF
>-|-|TRBV19|TRBJ2-5
TGTGCCAGTGGGCGGCAAGAGACCCAGTACTTC
CASGRQETQYF
>many|TRBD2|TRBV12-3/TRBV12-4|TRBJ2-7
TGTGCCAGCAGAGATAGCGGGAGGCTTTCCTACGAGCAGTACTTC
CASRDSGRLSYEQYF
>many|-|TRBV6-6|TRBJ2-1
TGTGCCAGCAGCCACACAGATCTCGGGCAGTTCTTC
CASSHTDLGQFF
>-|-|TRBV5-4|TRBJ2-3
TGTGCCAGCAGCTTGGGTACTGGCGGTGACACAGATACGCAGTATTTT
CASSLGTGGDTDTQYF
>many|TRBD2|TRBV6-1|TRBJ2-7
TGTGCCATCCGGAGCTCGACTAGCGGGACCCCCGAGTACTTC
CAIRSSTSGTPEYF
>-|-|TRBV11-3|TRBJ2-3
TGTGCCAGCAGGTTAGATCCGACCAGTTTCACCCCCTCTTTC
CASRLDPTSFTPSF
>-|-|TRBV4-2|TRBJ1-2
TGTGCCAGCAGCCAAGGCTTTCAGAGGAAAAGTGCCTTC
CASSQGFQRKSAF
>many|-|TRBV6-5|TRBJ2-7
TGTGCCAGCAGCGCAGGAGCCGGAGGAGCACGGCAGTACTTC
CASSAGAGGARQYF
>-|TRBD1|TRBV7-3|TRBJ2-5
TGTGCCAGCAGCCCAAGGGGGCTCGGCGAGACCCAGTACTTC
CASSPRGLGETQYF
>-|-|TRBV11-2|TRBJ2-5
TGTGCCAGCAGTGTTAGACCCAGGGGTGAGACCCAGCACTTC
CASSVRPRGETQHF
>many|TRBD1|TRBV5-5|TRBJ1-2
TGTGCCAGCAGCTTGTCGACAGGGACCTATGGCTACACCTTC
CASSLSTGTYGYTF
>-|TRBD1|TRBV7-9|TRBJ1-1
TGTGCCAGCAGCTTAGCCCGGACAGGGTCGAACACTGAAGCTTTCTTT
CASSLARTGSNTEAFF
>-|TRBD1|TRBV6-6|TRBJ1-5
TGTGTCAGCAGCTTCAGACAGGGCAGCAATCAGCCCCAGCATTTT
CVSSFRQGSNQPQHF
>-|TRBD1|TRBV11-2|TRBJ1-2
TGTGCCAGCAGTCCCTTGGGGGGGACAGCCCACCCCCCTCGTGGCTACACCTTC
CASSPLGGTAHPPRGYTF
>-|-|TRBV18|TRBJ2-1
TGTGCCAGCTCTCTCAACAGGGACACCTACAATGAGCAGTTCTTC
CASSLNRDTYNEQFF
>-|TRBD2|TRBV5-4|TRBJ2-2
TGTGCCAGCAGCCCGGAGGTAGCGGGCACCGGGGAGCTGTTTTTT
CASSPEVAGTGELFF
>-|TRBD1|TRBV6-5|TRBJ1-2
TGCGCCATCAGCGTAAGACAGGGGCGGTATGGCTACACCTTC
CAISVRQGRYGYTF
>-|-|TRBV6-1|TRBJ1-5
TGTGCCAGCAGTGTTTTGGACATAGGAATCAATCAGCCCCAGCATTTT
CASSVLDIGINQPQHF
>-|-|TRBV6-1|TRBJ2-3
TGTGCCAGCACCGCCCAGCGGGCGGCTAGCACAGATACGCAGTATTTC
CASTAQRAASTDTQYF
>-|TRBD1|TRBV11-2|TRBJ1-1
TGTGCCAGCAACGCGCGGACAGGGCGGACTGAAACCTTCTTT
CASNARTGRTETFF
>-|-|TRBV28|TRBJ2-1
TGTGTCAGCACCACGACTGATTATTACAATGAGCAGTTCTTC
CVSTTTDYYNEQFF
>-|-|TRBV6-1|TRBJ1-1
TGTGCAAGCAGTGAATTCGGGGAAGCTTCCTTT
CASSEFGEASF
>-|-|TRBV7-2|TRBJ1-1
TGTGCCAGCAGACCCCATCGGGGGGGCACTGAAGCTTTCTTT
CASRPHRGGTEAFF
>-|TRBD1|TRBV12-3/TRBV12-4|TRBJ1-2
TGTGCCAGCAGTGGACAGGCCGCTAACTATGGCTACATCTTC
CASSGQAANYGYIF
>-|-|TRBV11-2|TRBJ2-7
TGTGCCAACGGCTCACTGGCCGAGCAGTACTTC
CANGSLAEQYF
>-|-|TRBV2|TRBJ1-1
TGTGCCAGCAGCTCTGCAAGGAACACTGAAGCTTTCTTT
CASSSARNTEAFF
>-|-|TRBV29-1|TRBJ1-1
TGCAGCGTTAGGACTACACAGGGAGCCTCTGAAGCTTTCTTT
CSVRTTQGASEAFF
>-|TRBD2|TRBV2|TRBJ2-7
TGTGCCAGCAGGCTTACTAGCGGGAACTCCTACGAGCAGTACTTC
CASRLTSGNSYEQYF
>-|-|TRBV29-1|TRBJ2-1
TGCTGCGTACAAGACTCCTACAATGAGCAGCTCTTC
CCVQDSYNEQLF
>-|-|TRBV11-2|TRBJ2-5
TGTGCCAGCAGCCCCTGGGGGGAGACCCAGTACTTC
CASSPWGETQYF
>once|-|TRBV11-2|TRBJ2-7
TGTGCCAGCAGCTTAGGGAACTACGGCTACGAGCACTACTTC
CASSLGNYGYEHYF
>many|TRBD2|TRBV6-2/TRBV6-3|TRBJ2-1
TGTGCCAGCAGTTACTCGGCGACTAGCGGGATCTACAATGAGCAGTTCTTC
CASSYSATSGIYNEQFF
>many|-|TRBV6-6|TRBJ2-5
TGTGCCAGCAGTTTTATTAGTAGGGAAGAGACCCAGTACTTC
CASSFISREETQYF
>many|TRBD2|TRBV14|TRBJ2-1
TGTGCCAGCAGCCAACTGGGACTAGCGGGAGCGGGTGAGCAGTTCTTC
CASSQLGLAGAGEQFF
>many|TRBD2|TRBV5-1|TRBJ2-2
TGCGCCAGCAGTTCGGGACTAGCGGGTTTCACCGGGGAGCTGTTTTTT
CASSSGLAGFTGELFF
>-|-|TRBV4-1|TRBJ2-6
TGCGCCAGCAGCCAGACAGGGACTGGGGCCAACGTCCTTATCTTC
CASSQTGTGANVLIF
>few|-|TRBV30|TRBJ1-1
TGTGCCTGGTCGTATACGAGCGACACTGAAGCTTTCTTT
CAWSYTSDTEAFF
>-|TRBD1|TRBV5-6|TRBJ2-3
TGTGCCAGCAGCTTGGGGACAGGTACGCAGTATTTT
CASSLGTGTQYF
>many|-|TRBV29-1|TRBJ2-1
TGCAGCGTTCCTCAGCGGGAAGGGGGTAATGAGCAGTTCTTC
CSVPQREGGNEQFF